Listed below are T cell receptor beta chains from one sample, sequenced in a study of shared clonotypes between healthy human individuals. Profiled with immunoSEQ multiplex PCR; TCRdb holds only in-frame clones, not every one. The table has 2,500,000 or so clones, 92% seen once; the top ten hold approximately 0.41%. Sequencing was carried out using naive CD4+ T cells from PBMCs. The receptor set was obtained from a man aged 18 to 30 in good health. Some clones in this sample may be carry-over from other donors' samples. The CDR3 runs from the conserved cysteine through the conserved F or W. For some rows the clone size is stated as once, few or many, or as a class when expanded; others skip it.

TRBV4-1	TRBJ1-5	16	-	CASSQELRQGWVAQHF
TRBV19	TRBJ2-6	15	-	CASNKGRSGANVLTF
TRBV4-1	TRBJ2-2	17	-	CASSQGGRGPNTGELFF
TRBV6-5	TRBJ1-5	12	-	CASRQGDQPQHF
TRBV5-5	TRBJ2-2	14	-	CASSRGQGNGELFF
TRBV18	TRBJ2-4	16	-	CASLPTGPSGGNIQYF
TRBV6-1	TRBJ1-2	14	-	CASRGTGLSYGYTF
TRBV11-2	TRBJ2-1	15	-	CASSLDHSGSLEQFF
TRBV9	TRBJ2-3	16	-	CASSVEVSLASDTQYF
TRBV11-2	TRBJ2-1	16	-	CASSPSPGLLDSEQFF
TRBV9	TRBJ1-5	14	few	CASSGTGGNQPQHF
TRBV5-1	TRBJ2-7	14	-	CASSAAGTSGRQYF
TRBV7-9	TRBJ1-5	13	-	CASSLESGQPQHF
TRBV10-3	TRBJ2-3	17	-	CAISGPPLVAGEDTQYF
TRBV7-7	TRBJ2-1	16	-	CASSLAGLAGYNEQFF
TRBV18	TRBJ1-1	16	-	CASSPSRGQTTAEAFF
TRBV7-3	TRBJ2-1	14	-	CASSSTSGYTEQFF
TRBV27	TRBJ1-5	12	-	CARRPSNQPQHF
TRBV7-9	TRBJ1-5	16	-	CASSATGGLGNQPQHF
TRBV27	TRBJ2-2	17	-	CASSLGGGRQNTGELFF